A single sample gave rise to the 32 T cell receptor beta chains below, sequenced in a study of blood T cell repertoires in COVID-19. The assay was immunoSEQ multiplex PCR, and TCRdb's table has in-frame clones only and misses some. The profile shows about 220,000 clones, approximately 86% of them singletons. The material sequenced was PBMCs or T cells enriched from blood (not recorded which). Receptors were obtained from a woman aged 50 to 60 with acute COVID-19.

This chain joins TRBV27 and TRBJ2-3, with 8 nucleotides matching TRBD2. This CDR3 has 17 amino acids. From germline, CDR1 is MNHEY and CDR2 SMNVEV (reference sequence). V was clipped by 3 bases and J by 4 bases; unmatched bases: 12. The CDR3 spells CASSLEVAGLNADTQYF. The CDR3 coding sequence is TGTGCCAGCAGTTTGGAGGTAGCGGGACTTAACGCAGATACGCAGTATTTT.

This chain connects TRBV2 to TRBJ1-4, with TRBD1 as a possible D gene (6 bases). The CDR3 length is 15 residues. The germline CDR1 and CDR2 sequences are SNHLY and FYNNEI. The V and J ends lost 1 base and 2 bases respectively, with 8 bases between them. CDR3 loop: CASSEGTATNEKLFF. CDR3 sequence (DNA): TGTGCCAGCAGTGAAGGGACAGCGACTAATGAAAAACTGTTTTTT.

The chain combines TRBV6-5 with TRBJ2-7; a possible D gene is TRBD2 (6 bases). CDR3 length equals 13 residues. CDR1 and CDR2 (germline): MNHEY, SVGAGI. Between the trimmed V and J ends, which lost 6 bases and 4 bases, there was a span of 13 bases. The CDR3 sequence is CASRASGLYEQYF. The CDR3, as DNA: TGTGCCAGCAGAGCCAGCGGGTTATACGAGCAGTACTTC.

The J gene is TRBJ1-1, the V gene TRBV19; no firm D call. The CDR3 covers 14 residues. V was trimmed by 2 bases and J by 2 bases, leaving 9 bases between them. Germline lookup yields CDR1 LNHDA and CDR2 SQIVND (reference sequence). CDR3 coding DNA: TGTGCCAGTAGTATAAGCCTTTCTAACACTGAAGCTTTCTTT. Protein product: CASSISLSNTEAFF.

The V and J genes are TRBV14 and TRBJ1-2; D not resolved. Germline CDR1 is SGHDN and CDR2 is FVKESK. The CDR3 totals 14 residues. Trimming cost V 4 bases and J 9 bases, with 18 bases left between them. The CDR3 reads CASSPFDASTSYTF. In DNA form, the CDR3 reads TGTGCCAGCAGCCCGTTCGATGCTAGTACGAGCTACACCTTC.

The V call is TRBV4-1, the J call TRBJ2-1, with D tentatively TRBD2 (6 bases). Trimming left V 7 bases short and J 5 bases short, with 18 bases between. Germline lookup yields CDR1 MGHRA and CDR2 YSYEKL. This CDR3 is 15 amino acids long. The CDR3 reads CASTTAKEGHNEQFF. CDR3 DNA: TGCGCCAGCACCACTGCCAAGGAGGGGCACAATGAGCAGTTCTTC.

The CDR3 DNA is TGTGCCACCAGCGGGTACAGGGACCACACAGATACGCAGTATTTT. This gives the protein CATSGYRDHTDTQYF. The rearrangement uses TRBV15 and TRBJ2-3, with a tentative D call TRBD1 (6 bases). This CDR3 is 15 amino acids long. Germline CDR1 is LNHNV and CDR2 is YYDKDF (reference sequence). V was pared by 5 bases and J by 2 bases, with 14 bases between.

The V gene is TRBV9, the J gene TRBJ2-2, with TRBD1 matching 8 bases. The CDR3 loop spans 16 amino acids. Germline CDR1 SGDLS, CDR2 YYNGEE. The ends lost 4 bases at V and 4 bases at J; junction bases unmatched: 9. The CDR3 nucleotides are TGTGCCAGCAGCCCCGGACAGGGCGCAGGCACCGGGGAGCTGTTTTTT. Translating gives CASSPGQGAGTGELFF.

This chain links TRBV9 with TRBJ2-3; TRBD2 aligns across 7 bases. V dropped 2 bases and J dropped 2; count of bases not matched to a gene: 11. The CDR3 runs to 17 residues. Germline V lookup: CDR1 SGDLS, CDR2 YYNGEE. The CDR3 bases are TGTGCCAGCAGCGTTTTCCCCGGGACTATCGACACAGATACGCAGTATTTT. This sequence encodes CASSVFPGTIDTDTQYF. Full variable domain (missing parts from reference TRBV9 and TRBJ2-3): DSGVTQTPKHLITATGQRVTLRCSPRSGDLSVYWYQQSLDQGLQFLIQYYNGEERAKGNILERFSAQQFPDLHSELNLSSLELGDSALYFCASSVFPGTIDTDTQYFGPGTRLTVL.

The CDR3 region is CASSRTSPGFGELFF. Here the CDR3 DNA reads TGTGCCAGCAGTCGGACTAGCCCGGGGTTCGGGGAGCTGTTTTTT. The chain combines TRBV13 with TRBJ2-2, with 8 bases lining up with TRBD2. The V and J ends lost 6 bases and 7 bases, in that order; junction bases with no gene match: 10. CDR3 length: 15 residues. Germline-derived CDR1 and CDR2 are PRHDT and FYEKMQ (reference sequence).

This clone came up a few times. The chain has TRBV7-2 and TRBJ2-7, with D possibly TRBD2 on 7 matching bases. This CDR3 contains 15 residues. V dropped 1 base and J dropped 3 bases, with 13 bases sitting between them. Germline CDR1 is SGHTA and CDR2 is FQGNSA. The DNA for the CDR3 is TGTGCCAGCAGCTTAGTTGGGGGGGCCGGCTACGAGCAGTACTTC. It is translated as CASSLVGGAGYEQYF. The entire variable domain, with the rest obtained from reference TRBV7-2 and TRBJ2-7, is as follows: GAGVSQSPSNKVTEKGKDVELRCDPISGHTALYWYRQSLGQGLEFLIYFQGNSAPDKSGLPSDRFSAERTGGSVSTLTIQRTQQEDSAVYLCASSLVGGAGYEQYFGPGTRLTVT.

The chain joins TRBV5-8 to TRBJ2-5, with 16 bases lining up with TRBD2. This CDR3 contains 18 residues. Germline values: CDR1 SGHTS, CDR2 YDEGEE. V lost 5 bases and J lost 3; bases outside the gene matches: 10. Here the CDR3 DNA reads TGTGCCAGCAGTTTGCCGGGACTAGCGGGAGGGGGAAAAGAGACCCAGTACTTC. This translates into CASSLPGLAGGGKETQYF.

This clone was counted only a few times. Different DNA sequences within this sample yield the same CDR3. The chain has TRBV7-2 and TRBJ2-3, with TRBD2 matching 9 bases. Germline values: CDR1 SGHTA, CDR2 FQGNSA. The junction had 9 bases not matched to a gene; V was cut back by 8 bases and J by 6 bases. This CDR3 has 14 amino acids. The CDR3 region has the DNA TGTGCCAGCCGCGGGCGGGAGGGGCGGGATACGCAGTATTTT. It specifies CASRGREGRDTQYF.

The DNA of the CDR3 is TGTGCCAGTAGTACCGGGGACACTTACTACGAGCAGTACTTC. Translation gives CASSTGDTYYEQYF. The V call is TRBV19, the J call TRBJ2-7, with a tentative D call TRBD1 (6 bases). V lost 4 bases and J 3 bases, leaving 13 bases between the germline ends. The CDR3 contains 14 residues. Germline V gives CDR1 LNHDA, CDR2 SQIVND (reference sequence). The full variable domain, with the rest looked up from reference TRBV19 and TRBJ2-7, is DGGITQSPKYLFRKEGQNVTLSCEQNLNHDAMYWYRQDPGQGLRLIYYSQIVNDFQKGDIAEGYSVSREKKESFPLTVTSAQKNPTAFYLCASSTGDTYYEQYFGPGTRLTVT.

The chain links TRBV5-4 to TRBJ2-3; the match to TRBD1 covers 8 bases. Germline loops: CDR1 SGHNT, CDR2 YYREEE (reference sequence). J gave up 4 bases and V 4 bases, and 14 bases lay outside the gene matches. There are 17 residues in the CDR3. The CDR3, as DNA: TGTGCCAGCAGCCAGGTCGGGCAGGGGGCGCGGGCAGATACGCAGTATTTT. This translates into CASSQVGQGARADTQYF.

The chain combines TRBV6-5 with TRBJ2-7; 8 nucleotides line up with TRBD1. Germline V lookup: CDR1 MNHEY, CDR2 SVGAGI. The length of the CDR3 is 14 residues. V dropped 3 bases and J dropped 5; count of bases not matched to a gene: 6. The CDR3 DNA follows: TGTGCCAGCAGTTATCAGGGGGCAGTCCACGAGCAGTACTTC. This translates into CASSYQGAVHEQYF.

The V and J genes are TRBV10-3 and TRBJ1-1; D not certain. CDR3 length: 12 residues. Trimming stripped 4 bases from V and 3 bases from J, with 6 bases between. The germline V gene has CDR1 ENHRY and CDR2 SYGVKD. For the CDR3, the DNA is TGTGCCATCAGTGTCCTTGACACTGAAGCTTTCTTT. Encoded protein: CAISVLDTEAFF.

The chain links TRBV3-1 (or the pseudogene TRBV3-2) to TRBJ2-1, with a tentative D call TRBD2 (6 bases). Trimming took off 1 base at V and 6 bases at J, with 10 bases between the two ends. There are 14 residues in the CDR3. Germline-derived CDR1 and CDR2 are LGHDT and YNNKEL (reference sequence). CDR3 nucleotide sequence: TGTGCCAGCAGCCAAGGTAATAGCGGCAATGAGCAGTTCTTC. Amino acid sequence: CASSQGNSGNEQFF.

The chain recombines TRBV7-3 with TRBJ2-2; 11 positions match TRBD2. Looked up from germline, CDR1 is SGHTA and CDR2 is FQGTGA. With V trimmed by 5 bases and J by 4 bases, 3 bases remained unmatched. The CDR3 extends over 15 amino acids. The CDR3 spells CASSPGTSGTGELFF. The CDR3 region has the DNA TGTGCCAGCAGCCCCGGGACTAGCGGCACCGGGGAGCTGTTTTTT.

The gene calls are TRBV7-2 and TRBJ1-3; D gene uncertain. Germline V gene lookup returns CDR1 SGHTA and CDR2 FQGNSA. V was trimmed by 4 bases and J by 0 bases, leaving 19 bases between them. CDR3 length: 18 residues. In DNA, the CDR3 is TGTGCCAGCAGCTCAGTCGGGAGGCAGCGTATCTCTGGAAACACCATATATTTT. Its translation is CASSSVGRQRISGNTIYF.

Concerning this clone itself: One end of the junction does not line up with germline, which may come from a read error. The chain combines TRBV27 with TRBJ1-5; a possible D gene is TRBD1 (5 bases). From germline, CDR1 is MNHEY and CDR2 SMNVEV (reference sequence). The CDR3 is made up of 15 amino acids. The CDR3 DNA sequence: TGTGCCAGCAGTCTATCGCGAGGACACAATCAGCCCCAGCATTTT. It is translated as CASSLSRGHNQPQHF.

The chain employs TRBV29-1 and TRBJ2-2, with 7 bases matching TRBD1. Trimming removed 4 bases from V and 3 bases from J; junction bases left unmatched: 8. This CDR3 comprises 15 residues. CDR1 and CDR2 (germline): SQVTM, ANQGSEA. The CDR3 protein is CSVGRQTGYTGELFF. The DNA of the CDR3 is TGCAGCGTTGGAAGACAGACAGGGTACACCGGGGAGCTGTTTTTT.

The chain employs TRBV7-6 and TRBJ1-1, with D perhaps matching TRBD1 (6 bases). The CDR3 has 13 amino acids. The germline V and J ends were trimmed by 3 bases and 3 bases, with 8 bases remaining between them. Germline CDR1 reads SGHVS; CDR2 reads FNYEAQ. In DNA form, the CDR3 reads TGTGCCAGCAGCTTTTCAGGGGACACTGAAGCTTTCTTT. Amino acid sequence: CASSFSGDTEAFF.

The rearrangement links TRBV4-1 to TRBJ1-1, with 9 bases matching TRBD1. CDR3 length: 16 amino acids. J gave up 11 bases and V 3 bases, and 16 bases lay outside the gene matches. Germline loops: CDR1 MGHRA, CDR2 YSYEKL. CDR3 loop: CASSHQSPGQGYSAFF. CDR3 nucleotide sequence: TGCGCCAGCAGCCACCAGTCTCCGGGACAGGGATATTCGGCTTTCTTT.

This clone has a handful of counts. The chain links TRBV9 to TRBJ1-1; no firm D call. Between the trimmed V and J ends, which lost 4 bases and 6 bases, there was a span of 13 bases. CDR1 and CDR2 (germline): SGDLS, YYNGEE. This CDR3 comprises 13 residues. In DNA form, the CDR3 reads TGTGCCAGCAGCCCCCTTGGAGGATCTGAAGCTTTCTTT. It is translated as CASSPLGGSEAFF. Full variable domain (rest looked up from reference TRBV9 and TRBJ1-1): DSGVTQTPKHLITATGQRVTLRCSPRSGDLSVYWYQQSLDQGLQFLIQYYNGEERAKGNILERFSAQQFPDLHSELNLSSLELGDSALYFCASSPLGGSEAFFGQGTRLTVV.

The chain has TRBV9 and TRBJ2-2; D ambiguous. V lost 5 bases, J lost 6 bases, and 17 bases lay in between. The germline V gene has CDR1 SGDLS and CDR2 YYNGEE. The CDR3 covers 15 residues. CDR3 in amino acids: CASSKVGTSAGELFF. In DNA form, the CDR3 reads TGTGCCAGCAGTAAAGTGGGCACGTCGGCCGGGGAGCTGTTTTTT.

The chain combines TRBV9 with TRBJ1-1; D not resolved. Germline CDR1 and CDR2: SGDLS and YYNGEE. CDR3 length equals 13 residues. V dropped 4 bases and J dropped 1 base, with 8 bases sitting between them. CDR3 in DNA: TGTGCCAGCAGCCCGGGTCCGAACACTGAAGCTTTCTTT. Its translation: CASSPGPNTEAFF.

The chain joins TRBV19 to TRBJ1-1, with TRBD1 matching 10 bases. Per the germline V gene, CDR1 is LNHDA and CDR2 is SQIVND (reference sequence). This CDR3 has 16 residues. V lost 6 bases to trimming and J lost 1 base; unmatched junction nucleotides: 8. Here the CDR3 reads CASRMTGGRGNTEAFF. In DNA, the CDR3 is TGTGCCAGTAGGATGACAGGGGGCAGGGGGAACACTGAAGCTTTCTTT.

The chain combines TRBV2 with TRBJ2-2; 13 bases are a match to TRBD2. V lost 6 bases and J lost 7; bases outside the gene matches: 5. CDR3 size: 15 residues. Germline loops: CDR1 SNHLY, CDR2 FYNNEI. The CDR3 spells CASRPRTSGSGELFF. DNA for the CDR3: TGTGCCAGCAGACCCCGGACTAGCGGGAGCGGGGAGCTGTTTTTT.

This chain joins TRBV15 and TRBJ2-2; TRBD2 aligns across 8 bases. This CDR3 has 14 residues. The junction had 5 bases not matched to a gene; V was cut back by 5 bases and J by 6 bases. Germline V gene data show CDR1 as LNHNV and CDR2 as YYDKDF (reference sequence). The CDR3 DNA reads as TGTGCCACCAGCGGTCCAGCGGGAGCCGGGGAGCTGTTTTTT. Translated, it gives CATSGPAGAGELFF.

The chain uses TRBV18 and TRBJ1-2, with D possibly being TRBD1 (6 bases). V was pared by 5 bases and J by 2 bases, with 18 bases between. Germline V CDR1 and CDR2: KGHSH, LQKENI. The CDR3 consists of 16 residues. The DNA for the CDR3 is TGTGCCAGCTCATCCCCGATTCCTACAGGGAACTATGGCTACACCTTC. This encodes CASSSPIPTGNYGYTF.

This rearrangement joins TRBV7-3 to TRBJ2-3; a possible D gene is TRBD2 (6 bases). The V gene's germline CDR1 is SGHTA and CDR2 FQGTGA. The CDR3 sequence is 16 residues long. With 0 bases removed from V and 0 bases from J, the gap between germline ends came to 10 bases. CDR3 amino acids: CASSLTFRGSTDTQYF. In DNA, the CDR3 is TGTGCCAGCAGCTTAACTTTTCGGGGGAGCACAGATACGCAGTATTTT.